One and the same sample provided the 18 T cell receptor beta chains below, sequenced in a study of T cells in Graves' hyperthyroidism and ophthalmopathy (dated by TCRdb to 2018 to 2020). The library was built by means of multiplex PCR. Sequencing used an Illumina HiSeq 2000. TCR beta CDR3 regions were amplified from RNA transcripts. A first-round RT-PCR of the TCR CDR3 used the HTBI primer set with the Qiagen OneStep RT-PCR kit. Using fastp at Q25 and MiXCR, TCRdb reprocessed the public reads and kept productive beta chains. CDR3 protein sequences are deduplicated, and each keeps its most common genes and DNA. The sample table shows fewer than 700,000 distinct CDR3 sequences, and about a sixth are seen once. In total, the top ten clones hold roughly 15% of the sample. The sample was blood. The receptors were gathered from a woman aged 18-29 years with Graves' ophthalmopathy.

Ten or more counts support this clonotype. The CDR3 spells CASSLGSFEKLFF. CDR3 bases: TGTGCCAGCAGCTTGGGTTCCTTTGAAAAACTGTTTTTT. J is TRBJ1-4 and V is TRBV5-5; no clear D gene. Trimming took off 0 bases at V and 7 bases at J, with 7 bases between the two ends. This CDR3 has 13 amino acids. CDR1 and CDR2 (germline): SGHKS, YYEKEE (reference sequence).

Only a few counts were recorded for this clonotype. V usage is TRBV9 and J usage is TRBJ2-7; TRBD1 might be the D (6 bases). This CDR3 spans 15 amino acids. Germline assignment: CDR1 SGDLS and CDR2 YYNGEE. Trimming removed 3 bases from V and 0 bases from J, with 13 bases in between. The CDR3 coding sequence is TGTGCCAGCAGCGCCGGACAGAGAATCTCCTACGAGCAGTACTTC. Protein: CASSAGQRISYEQYF.

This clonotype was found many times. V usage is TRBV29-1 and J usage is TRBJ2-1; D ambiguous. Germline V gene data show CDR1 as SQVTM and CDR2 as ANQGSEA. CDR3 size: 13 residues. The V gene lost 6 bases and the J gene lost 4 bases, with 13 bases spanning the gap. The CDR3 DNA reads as TGCAGCGTCTCCAGACTCGATTACAATGAGCAGTTCTTC. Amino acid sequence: CSVSRLDYNEQFF.

In DNA, the CDR3 is TGCAGCTCTAGTTTGGGGACTAGCTCCAATGAGCAGTTCTTC. Its protein product is CSSSLGTSSNEQFF. The rearrangement uses TRBV20-1 and TRBJ2-1; 9 bases line up with TRBD2. Per the germline V gene, CDR1 is DFQATT and CDR2 is SNEGSKA (reference sequence). This CDR3 has 14 residues.

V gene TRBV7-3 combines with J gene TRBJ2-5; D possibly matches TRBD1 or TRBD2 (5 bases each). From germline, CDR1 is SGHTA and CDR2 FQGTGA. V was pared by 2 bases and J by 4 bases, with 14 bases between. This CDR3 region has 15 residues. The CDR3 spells CASSLRRKRGETQYF. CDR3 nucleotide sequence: TGTGCCAGCAGCTTACGTAGGAAGAGGGGAGAGACCCAGTACTTC.

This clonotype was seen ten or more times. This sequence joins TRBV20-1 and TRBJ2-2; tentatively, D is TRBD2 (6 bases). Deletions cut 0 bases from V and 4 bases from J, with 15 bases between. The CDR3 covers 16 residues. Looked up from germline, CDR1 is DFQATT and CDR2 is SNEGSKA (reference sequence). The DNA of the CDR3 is TGCAGTGCTAGAGATCCGGCGGGGCGTGGCACCGGGGAGCTGTTTTTT. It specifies CSARDPAGRGTGELFF.

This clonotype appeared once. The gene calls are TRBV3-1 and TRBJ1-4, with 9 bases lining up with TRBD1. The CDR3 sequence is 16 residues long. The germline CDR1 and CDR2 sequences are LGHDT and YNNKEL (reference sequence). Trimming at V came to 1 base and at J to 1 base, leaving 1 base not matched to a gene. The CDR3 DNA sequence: TGTGCCAGCAGCCAAGGACAGGGGGAAACTAATGAAAAACTGTTTTTT. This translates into CASSQGQGETNEKLFF.

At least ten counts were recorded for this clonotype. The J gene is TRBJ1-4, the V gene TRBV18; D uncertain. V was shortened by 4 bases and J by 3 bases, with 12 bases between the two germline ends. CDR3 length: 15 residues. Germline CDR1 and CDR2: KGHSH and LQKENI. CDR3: CASSLEYGPNEKLFF. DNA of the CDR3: TGTGCCAGCTCACTTGAATATGGACCTAATGAAAAACTGTTTTTT. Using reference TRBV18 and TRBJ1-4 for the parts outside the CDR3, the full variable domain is NAGVMQNPRHLVRRRGQEARLRCSPMKGHSHVYWYRQLPEEGLKFMVYLQKENIIDESGMPKERFSAEFPKEGPSILRIQQVVRGDSAAYFCASSLEYGPNEKLFFGSGTQLSVL.

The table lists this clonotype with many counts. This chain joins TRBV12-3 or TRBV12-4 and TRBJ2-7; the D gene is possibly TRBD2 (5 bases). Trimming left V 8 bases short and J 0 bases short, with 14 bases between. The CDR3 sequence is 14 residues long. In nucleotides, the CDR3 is TGTGCCAGCCGTGCCGAGGGCGTCTCCTACGAGCAGTACTTC. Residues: CASRAEGVSYEQYF.

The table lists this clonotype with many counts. CDR3 DNA sequence: TGTGCCAGCAGCCAAGGGCTAGCCGAGGATACGCAGTATTTT. Amino acid sequence: CASSQGLAEDTQYF. The chain is built from TRBV3-1 and TRBJ2-3, with D possibly being TRBD2 (5 bases). V was shortened by 1 base and J by 6 bases, with 11 bases between the two germline ends. The CDR3 is 14 residues long. Germline loops: CDR1 LGHDT, CDR2 YNNKEL (reference sequence).

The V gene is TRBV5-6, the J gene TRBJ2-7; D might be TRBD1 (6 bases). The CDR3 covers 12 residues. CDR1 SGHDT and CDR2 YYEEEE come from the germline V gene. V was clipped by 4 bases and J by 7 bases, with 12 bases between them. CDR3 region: CASSGGTGEQYF. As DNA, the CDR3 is TGTGCCAGCAGCGGGGGCACAGGGGAGCAGTACTTC.

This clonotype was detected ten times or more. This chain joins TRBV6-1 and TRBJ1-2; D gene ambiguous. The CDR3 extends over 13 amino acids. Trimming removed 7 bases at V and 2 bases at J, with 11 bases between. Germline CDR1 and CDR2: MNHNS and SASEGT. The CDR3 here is CASTLAANYGYTF. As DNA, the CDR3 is TGTGCCAGCACCCTGGCAGCCAACTATGGCTACACCTTC.

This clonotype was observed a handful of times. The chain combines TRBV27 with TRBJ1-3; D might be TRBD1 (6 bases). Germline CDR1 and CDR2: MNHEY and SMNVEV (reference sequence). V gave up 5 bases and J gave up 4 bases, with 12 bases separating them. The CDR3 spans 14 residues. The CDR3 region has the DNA TGTGCCAGCAGTAGTAGGGGGGACGGAAACACCATATATTTT. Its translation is CASSSRGDGNTIYF.

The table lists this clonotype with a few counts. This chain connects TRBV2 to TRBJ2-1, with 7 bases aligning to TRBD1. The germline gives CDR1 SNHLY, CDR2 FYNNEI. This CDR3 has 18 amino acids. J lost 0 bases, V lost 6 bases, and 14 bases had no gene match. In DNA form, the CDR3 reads TGTGCCAGCAGCGAGGACAGGATATCCCGTCTCTCCTACAATGAGCAGTTCTTC. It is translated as CASSEDRISRLSYNEQFF.

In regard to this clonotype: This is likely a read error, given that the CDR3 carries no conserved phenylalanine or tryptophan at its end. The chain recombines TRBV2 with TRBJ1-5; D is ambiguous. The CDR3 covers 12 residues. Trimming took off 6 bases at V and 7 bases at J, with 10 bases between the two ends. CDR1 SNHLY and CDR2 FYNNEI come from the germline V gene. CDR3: CASSSLGQPQHL. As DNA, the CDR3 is TGTGCCAGCAGCTCCCTGGGGCAGCCCCAGCATCTT.

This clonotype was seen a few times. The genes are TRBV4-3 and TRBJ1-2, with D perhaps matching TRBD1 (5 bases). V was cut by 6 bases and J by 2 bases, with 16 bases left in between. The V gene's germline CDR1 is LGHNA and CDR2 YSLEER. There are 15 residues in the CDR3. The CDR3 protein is CASSPRNQGNYGYTF. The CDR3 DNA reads TGCGCCAGCAGTCCAAGAAACCAGGGAAACTATGGCTACACCTTC.

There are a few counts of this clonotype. Here the CDR3 DNA reads TGTGCCGGACTAGCGGCCAGCACAGATACGCAGTATTTT. Protein: CAGLAASTDTQYF. The chain joins TRBV30 to TRBJ2-3, with 10 bases that match TRBD2. The CDR3 is made up of 13 amino acids. The germline gives CDR1 GTSNPN, CDR2 SVGIG (reference sequence). V shed 8 bases, J shed 0 bases, and the junction held 2 bases outside the gene matches.

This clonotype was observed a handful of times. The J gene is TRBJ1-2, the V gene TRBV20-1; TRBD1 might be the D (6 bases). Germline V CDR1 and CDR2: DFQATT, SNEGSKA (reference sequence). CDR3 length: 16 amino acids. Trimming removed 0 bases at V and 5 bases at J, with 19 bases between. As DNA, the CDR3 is TGCAGTGCTAGAGATCCAACGCGGGGGGCTTTTTATGGCTACACCTTC. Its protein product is CSARDPTRGAFYGYTF.